These 25 T cell receptor beta chains originate from one sample sequenced in a study of T cell responses to AZD1222 COVID-19 vaccine. Sequenced by immunoSEQ multiplex PCR; TCRdb stores in-frame clones only, minus some. This sample carries about 130,000 clones, 88% of them seen once, and the ten largest clones take around 6%. Material: peripheral blood, obtained on day 0 of AZD1222 vaccination. Receptors were obtained from an adult in good health.

The J gene is TRBJ1-1, the V gene TRBV12-3 or TRBV12-4, with TRBD1 as a possible D gene (5 bases). This CDR3 has 11 residues. V lost 2 bases, J lost 11 bases, and 9 bases lay in between. In nucleotides, the CDR3 is TGTGCCAGCAGTTTAAGGGGATGGGCTTTCTTT. It encodes CASSLRGWAFF.

The V gene is TRBV9, the J gene TRBJ2-1; 8 bases map to TRBD1. V gave up 4 bases and J gave up 1 base; unmatched junction bases: 7. CDR3 length equals 16 residues. Germline values: CDR1 SGDLS, CDR2 YYNGEE. CDR3 amino acids: CASSILGTGSYNEQFF. CDR3 coding DNA: TGTGCCAGCAGCATCCTCGGGACAGGATCCTACAATGAGCAGTTCTTC.

This clone was recorded a few times. This chain links TRBV5-4 with TRBJ1-4, with D tentatively TRBD1 (5 bases). Germline CDR1 reads SGHNT; CDR2 reads YYREEE (reference sequence). The V and J ends lost 4 bases and 0 bases respectively, with 10 bases between them. The CDR3 spans 15 residues. The CDR3 is CASSPRGSTNEKLFF. CDR3 nucleotides: TGTGCCAGCAGCCCTCGGGGGTCAACTAATGAAAAACTGTTTTTT.

The rearrangement links TRBV5-1 to TRBJ2-1, with a possible D match to TRBD2 (6 bases). Germline CDR1 reads SGHRS; CDR2 reads YFSETQ. The CDR3 has 14 residues. The V gene lost 4 bases and the J gene lost 7 bases, with 15 bases spanning the gap. CDR3 nucleotides: TGCGCCAGCAGCCCCGGGACTTATGGTAATGAGCAGTTCTTC. Translating gives CASSPGTYGNEQFF.

The rearrangement links TRBV24-1 to TRBJ1-5, with a weak D call TRBD1 (6 bases). The CDR3 runs to 14 residues. V shed 7 bases and J shed 3 bases, with 12 bases lying between them. Germline CDR1 is KGHDR and CDR2 is SFDVKD. CDR3 DNA sequence: TGTGCCACCAGCCGTTGGGGGCTCAATCAGCCCCAGCATTTT. Translation: CATSRWGLNQPQHF.

On this clone: The identical CDR3 is also encoded by other nucleotide sequences in the sample. The chain has TRBV6-5 and TRBJ2-1; TRBD2 might be the D (5 bases). Deletions cut 5 bases from V and 1 base from J, with 9 bases between. Germline V gene data show CDR1 as MNHEY and CDR2 as SVGAGI. The CDR3 runs to 14 residues. In nucleotides, the CDR3 is TGTGCCAGCAGTCTAAGGGAGTCCTACAATGAGCAGTTCTTC. It specifies CASSLRESYNEQFF.

The V call is TRBV9, the J call TRBJ2-2; a possible D gene is TRBD2 (6 bases). V was pared by 0 bases and J by 1 base, with 7 bases between. The length of the CDR3 is 15 residues. Germline CDR1 and CDR2: SGDLS and YYNGEE. The CDR3 is CASSVAGVNTGELFF. The CDR3 nucleotides read TGTGCCAGCAGCGTAGCGGGGGTGAACACCGGGGAGCTGTTTTTT.

The chain links TRBV29-1 to TRBJ2-3, with D unresolved. Germline lookup yields CDR1 SQVTM and CDR2 ANQGSEA. The CDR3 length is 12 residues. V lost 3 bases and J lost 3, with 7 bases in between. The CDR3 DNA reads as TGCAGCGTTGATGTAGAGACAGATACGCAGTATTTT. It yields the protein CSVDVETDTQYF.

For this clone: Other nucleotide sequences in the sample specify the same CDR3. V is TRBV5-1 and J is TRBJ1-3; no clear D. Germline V gene data show CDR1 as SGHRS and CDR2 as YFSETQ. The CDR3 length is 15 residues. The V end was cut by 0 bases, the J end by 0 bases, with 7 bases between. CDR3 sequence: CASSLDRFSGNTIYF. As DNA, the CDR3 is TGCGCCAGCAGCTTGGACAGATTCTCTGGAAACACCATATATTTT.

This clone came up a few times. J is TRBJ1-5 and V is TRBV19, with no clear D. V was clipped by 6 bases and J by 7 bases, with 13 bases between them. The CDR3 is 13 amino acids. In germline, CDR1 is LNHDA, CDR2 SQIVND (reference sequence). The CDR3 region is CASRLAQPQPQHF. Here the CDR3 DNA reads TGTGCCAGTAGATTGGCCCAGCCACAGCCCCAGCATTTT.

The chain combines TRBV6-5 with TRBJ1-5; TRBD1 is a possible D gene (5 bases). The V and J ends lost 6 bases and 3 bases respectively, with 12 bases between them. The germline gives CDR1 MNHEY, CDR2 SVGAGI. The CDR3 contains 14 residues. The CDR3 region has the DNA TGTGCCAGCAGGAAGCGAGGGGTCAATCAGCCCCAGCATTTT. It specifies CASRKRGVNQPQHF.

The rearrangement uses TRBV30 and TRBJ1-2; possible D gene TRBD1, 6 bases. CDR1 is GTSNPN, CDR2 SVGIG, per germline (reference sequence). The germline V and J ends were trimmed by 4 bases and 3 bases, with 18 bases remaining between them. The CDR3 totals 15 residues. The CDR3 DNA is TGTGCCTGGACCACGACAGGTCCAGGGGACTATGGCTACACCTTC. The encoded protein is CAWTTTGPGDYGYTF.

This clone was seen just once. The gene calls are TRBV2 and TRBJ1-2, with D hard to call. The CDR3 has 12 residues. The germline V gene encodes CDR1 SNHLY and CDR2 FYNNEI. V dropped 6 bases and J dropped 7 bases, with 12 bases sitting between them. The chain's CDR3 is CASSLDSGGYTF. The CDR3 coding sequence is TGTGCCAGCAGCCTAGACTCGGGTGGCTACACCTTC.

J is TRBJ2-7 and V is TRBV5-1, with D tentatively TRBD1 or TRBD2 (5 bases each). CDR1 and CDR2 (germline): SGHRS, YFSETQ. V lost 0 bases and J lost 1, with 11 bases in between. The CDR3 contains 15 residues. The CDR3 region is CASSLARDGSYEQYF. Here the CDR3 DNA reads TGCGCCAGCAGCTTGGCTAGGGACGGATCCTACGAGCAGTACTTC. The complete variable domain, with remaining parts taken from reference TRBV5-1 and TRBJ2-7, reads KAGVTQTPRYLIKTRGQQVTLSCSPISGHRSVSWYQQTPGQGLQFLFEYFSETQRNKGNFPGRFSGRQFSNSRSEMNVSTLELGDSALYLCASSLARDGSYEQYFGPGTRLTVT.

This clone was observed once. V is TRBV6-5 and J is TRBJ1-1; D unresolved. This CDR3 spans 13 amino acids. Germline V gives CDR1 MNHEY, CDR2 SVGAGI. Trimming took 9 bases from V and 5 from J, leaving 16 bases between them. CDR3 amino acids: CASSRQEWTEAFF. CDR3 sequence (DNA): TGTGCCAGTTCAAGGCAGGAGTGGACTGAAGCTTTCTTT.

V gene TRBV11-3 combines with J gene TRBJ1-2; 7 bases map to TRBD1. The V gene end was trimmed by 5 bases and the J gene end by 10 bases; junction bases not matched to a gene: 13. Germline V lookup: CDR1 SGHNT, CDR2 YENEEA. CDR3 length: 14 amino acids. The CDR3 loop is CASSPGQAAMVYTF. CDR3 coding DNA: TGTGCCAGCAGCCCCGGACAGGCGGCTATGGTCTACACCTTC.

CDR3: CASSLGMGLHESVDTQYF. CDR3 bases: TGCGCCAGCAGCTTGGGTATGGGACTCCATGAGTCGGTGGATACGCAGTATTTT. V usage is TRBV5-1 and J usage is TRBJ2-3; weak D call: TRBD2 (6 bases). V was trimmed by 0 bases and J by 6 bases, leaving 23 bases between them. Germline V gene sequence: CDR1 SGHRS, CDR2 YFSETQ. The CDR3 sequence is 18 residues long. The variable domain in full, completed from reference TRBV5-1 and TRBJ2-3, reads KAGVTQTPRYLIKTRGQQVTLSCSPISGHRSVSWYQQTPGQGLQFLFEYFSETQRNKGNFPGRFSGRQFSNSRSEMNVSTLELGDSALYLCASSLGMGLHESVDTQYFGPGTRLTVL.

The chain has TRBV6-6 and TRBJ1-2; the D is unclear. V lost 2 bases and J lost 2, with 9 bases in between. This CDR3 has 14 residues. In germline, CDR1 is MNHNY, CDR2 SVGAGI (reference sequence). The CDR3 region is CASSYLTANYGYTF. DNA of the CDR3: TGTGCCAGCAGTTACCTGACGGCAAACTATGGCTACACCTTC.

The chain combines TRBV9 with TRBJ2-7; D is possibly TRBD2 (6 bases). The CDR3 spans 14 residues. V lost 4 bases, J lost 5 bases, and 16 bases lay in between. Germline V gives CDR1 SGDLS, CDR2 YYNGEE. The CDR3 is CASSPRGKGDEQYF. Here the CDR3 DNA reads TGTGCCAGCAGCCCCCGGGGGAAAGGGGACGAGCAGTACTTC.

The chain couples TRBV5-5 to TRBJ1-2, with TRBD1 matching 9 bases. CDR3 length: 13 amino acids. Germline V gene lookup returns CDR1 SGHKS and CDR2 YYEKEE (reference sequence). Losses at the gene ends were 3 bases for V and 5 bases for J; bases not matched to a gene: 2. The CDR3 sequence: CASSSGQGYGYTF. The CDR3 DNA reads TGTGCCAGCAGCTCCGGACAGGGGTATGGCTACACCTTC.

The chain recombines TRBV4-1 with TRBJ2-3; TRBD2 agrees at 10 bases. V lost 1 base, J lost 2 bases, and 9 bases stayed unmatched. Looked up from germline, CDR1 is MGHRA and CDR2 is YSYEKL. This CDR3 has 18 amino acids. CDR3 loop: CASSQAPPLAGATDTQYF. CDR3 DNA: TGCGCCAGCAGCCAAGCCCCCCCTCTAGCGGGGGCCACAGATACGCAGTATTTT.

This chain joins TRBV2 and TRBJ2-5, with 7 bases lining up with TRBD1. V lost 7 bases, J lost 1 base, and 3 bases stayed unmatched. The V gene's germline CDR1 is SNHLY and CDR2 FYNNEI. CDR3 length equals 13 residues. The CDR3 loop reads CASTGTAQETQYF. CDR3 sequence (DNA): TGTGCCAGCACCGGGACAGCCCAAGAGACCCAGTACTTC.

The V gene is TRBV27, the J gene TRBJ1-1, with a possible D match to TRBD1 (5 bases). This CDR3 spans 14 amino acids. Germline V gives CDR1 MNHEY, CDR2 SMNVEV (reference sequence). Trimming shortened V by 3 bases and J by 4 bases, and 12 bases separated the two germline ends. The CDR3 sequence: CASSFRDQSTEAFF. The CDR3 nucleotides are TGTGCCAGCAGTTTCAGGGACCAGAGCACTGAAGCTTTCTTT.

This clone was seen more than once but under ten times. V and J are TRBV4-3 and TRBJ1-3, with a possible D match to TRBD1 (6 bases). V shed 4 bases and J shed 7 bases, with 20 bases lying between them. CDR1 is LGHNA, CDR2 YSLEER, per germline. This CDR3 has 16 amino acids. CDR3 region: CASSRSGDITANTIYF. CDR3 in DNA: TGCGCCAGCAGCCGCTCGGGGGACATCACGGCTAACACCATATATTTT.

As for this clone: A read error may account for a junction end that differs from germline. The J gene is TRBJ1-6, the V gene TRBV5-6, with D possibly TRBD1 on 6 matching bases. CDR1 and CDR2 from the germline V gene are SGHDT and YYEEEE. CDR3 length: 12 residues. The CDR3 sequence: CASHQGTSHHIF. DNA of the CDR3: TGTGCCAGTCACCAGGGGACATCACACCACATCTTT. The whole variable domain, remainder taken from reference TRBV5-6 and TRBJ1-6, is DAGVTQSPTHLIKTRGQQVTLRCSPKSGHDTVSWYQQALGQGPQFIFQYYEEEERQRGNFPDRFSGHQFPNYSSELNVNALLLGDSALYLCASHQGTSHHIFGNGTRLTVT.